This is a list of T cell receptor beta chains from one sample in a study of naive and memory T cell subsets. TCRdb processed the UMI-ligation and nested PCR reads anew with MiXCR; each CDR3 protein has one entry. The sample lists about 150,000 distinct CDR3 sequences; under 25% were seen once. The sequencing sample was made of naive CD4+ T cells from blood. These TCRs come from a human donor in good health. The CDR3 runs from the conserved cysteine through the conserved F or W. A D gene is named only where the DNA matches it firmly.

TRBV27,TRBJ2-2,TRBD2,CASTATKQREGANTGELFF
TRBV10-2,TRBJ2-5,-,CASSQFQETQYF
TRBV6-2/TRBV6-3,TRBJ2-3,TRBD1,CASSYPRQGTDTQYF
TRBV6-6,TRBJ1-2,-,CASSENNYGYTF
TRBV6-2/TRBV6-3,TRBJ2-1,-,CASSYSERYNEQFF
TRBV29-1,TRBJ2-4,TRBD2,CSVERREQTKNIQYF
TRBV19,TRBJ1-3,-,CASSQMSSGNTIYF
TRBV5-8,TRBJ2-3,TRBD2,CASSLGLLAGGADTQYF
TRBV11-2,TRBJ2-7,TRBD1,CASSPSTGMGYEQYF
TRBV5-1,TRBJ2-5,-,CASRRSISGNQETQYF
TRBV20-1,TRBJ1-2,-,CSASARQSSYGYTF